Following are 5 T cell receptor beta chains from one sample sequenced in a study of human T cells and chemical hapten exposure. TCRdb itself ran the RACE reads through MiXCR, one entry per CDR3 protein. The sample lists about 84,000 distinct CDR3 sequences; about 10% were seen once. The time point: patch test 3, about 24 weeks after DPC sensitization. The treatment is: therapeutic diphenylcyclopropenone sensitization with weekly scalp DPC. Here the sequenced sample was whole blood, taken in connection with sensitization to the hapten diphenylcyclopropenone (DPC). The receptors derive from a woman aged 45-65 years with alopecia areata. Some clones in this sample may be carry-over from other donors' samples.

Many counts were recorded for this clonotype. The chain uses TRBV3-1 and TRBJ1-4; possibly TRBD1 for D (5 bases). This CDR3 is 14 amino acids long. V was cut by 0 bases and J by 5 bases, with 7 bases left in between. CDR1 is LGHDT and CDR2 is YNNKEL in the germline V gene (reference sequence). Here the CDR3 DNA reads TGTGCCAGCAGCCAAGATCCAGGGAATGAAAAACTGTTTTTT. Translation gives CASSQDPGNEKLFF.

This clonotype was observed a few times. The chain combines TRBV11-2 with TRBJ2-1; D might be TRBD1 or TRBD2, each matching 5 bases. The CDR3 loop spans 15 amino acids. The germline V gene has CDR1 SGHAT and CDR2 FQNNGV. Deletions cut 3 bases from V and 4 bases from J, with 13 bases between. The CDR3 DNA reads TGTGCCAGCAGCTTCCCACGGGGCCAGTACAATGAGCAGTTCTTC. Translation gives CASSFPRGQYNEQFF. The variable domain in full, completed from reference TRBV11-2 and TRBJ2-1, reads EAGVAQSPRYKIIEKRQSVAFWCNPISGHATLYWYQQILGQGPKLLIQFQNNGVVDDSQLPKDRFSAERLKGVDSTLKIQPAKLEDSAVYLCASSFPRGQYNEQFFGPGTRLTVL.

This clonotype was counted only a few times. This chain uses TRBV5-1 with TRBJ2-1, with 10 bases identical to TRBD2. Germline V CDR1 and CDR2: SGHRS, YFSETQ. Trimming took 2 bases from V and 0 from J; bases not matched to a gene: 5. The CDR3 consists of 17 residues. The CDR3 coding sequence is TGCGCCAGCAGCTTTACTAGCGGGGTGAGCTCCTACAATGAGCAGTTCTTC. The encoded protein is CASSFTSGVSSYNEQFF.

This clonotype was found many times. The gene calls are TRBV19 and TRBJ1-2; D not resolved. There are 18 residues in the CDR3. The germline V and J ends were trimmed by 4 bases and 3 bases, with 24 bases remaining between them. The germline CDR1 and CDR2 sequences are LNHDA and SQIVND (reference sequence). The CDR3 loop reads CASSNPRHRSGPYYGYTF. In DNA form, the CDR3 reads TGTGCCAGTAGTAACCCCCGTCATCGTTCCGGGCCCTACTATGGCTACACCTTC.

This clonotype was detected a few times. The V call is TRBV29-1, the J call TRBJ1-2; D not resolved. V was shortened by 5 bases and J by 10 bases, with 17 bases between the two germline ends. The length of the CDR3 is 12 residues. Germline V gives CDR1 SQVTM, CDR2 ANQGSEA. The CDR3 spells CSVSKGREAYTF. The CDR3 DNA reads TGCAGCGTTTCAAAGGGTAGGGAGGCCTACACCTTC.